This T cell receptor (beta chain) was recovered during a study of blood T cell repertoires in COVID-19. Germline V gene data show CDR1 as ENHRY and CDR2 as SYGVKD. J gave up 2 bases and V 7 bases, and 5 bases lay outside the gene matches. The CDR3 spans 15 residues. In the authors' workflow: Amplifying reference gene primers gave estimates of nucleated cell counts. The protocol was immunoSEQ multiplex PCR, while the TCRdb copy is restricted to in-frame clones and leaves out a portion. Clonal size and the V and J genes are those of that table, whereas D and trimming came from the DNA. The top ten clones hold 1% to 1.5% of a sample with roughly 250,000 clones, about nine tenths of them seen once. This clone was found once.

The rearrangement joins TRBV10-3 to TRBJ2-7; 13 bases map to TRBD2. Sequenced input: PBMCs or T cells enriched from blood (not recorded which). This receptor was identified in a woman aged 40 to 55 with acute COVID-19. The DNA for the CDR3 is TGTGCCATCAAGGGAACTAGCGGGAGGGCCTACGAGCAGTACTTC. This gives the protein CAIKGTSGRAYEQYF.